This T cell receptor (beta chain) came from a study of T cells in Graves' hyperthyroidism and ophthalmopathy. CDR1 is MDHEN and CDR2 is SYDVKM in the germline V gene. The CDR3 sequence is 16 residues long. V gave up 3 bases and J gave up 10 bases; unmatched junction bases: 9. Overall study findings and caveats: Most expanded thyroid clonotypes above 0.001 recurred in blood. Ophthalmopathy got predicted by the model a median approximately six months before its onset.

As to this clonotype: The antigen is unknown.

Disease lasting under 3 months, a NOSPECS grade of at least 4, and a Clinical Activity Score of at least 3 were features of the ophthalmopathy patients. Pregnant or lactating patients were excluded, as were those with uncontrolled infection or other autoimmune disease. TCR beta CDR3 region amplification was performed from RNA transcripts. Primed by the HTBI set, a first-round RT-PCR was run on the TCR CDR3. TCRdb called the multiplex PCR reads again in MiXCR, with one record for every CDR3 protein. The sample has 500,000 or so distinct CDR3 sequences, approximately 17% seen once. This TCR derives from a woman aged 18-29 years with Graves' ophthalmopathy. This chain links TRBV28 with TRBJ1-6; 10 positions agree with TRBD1. Specimen: blood. The CDR3 sequence is CASSLIGWTGGSPLHF. CDR3 coding DNA: TGTGCCAGCAGTTTGATTGGGTGGACAGGGGGGTCACCCCTCCACTTT.